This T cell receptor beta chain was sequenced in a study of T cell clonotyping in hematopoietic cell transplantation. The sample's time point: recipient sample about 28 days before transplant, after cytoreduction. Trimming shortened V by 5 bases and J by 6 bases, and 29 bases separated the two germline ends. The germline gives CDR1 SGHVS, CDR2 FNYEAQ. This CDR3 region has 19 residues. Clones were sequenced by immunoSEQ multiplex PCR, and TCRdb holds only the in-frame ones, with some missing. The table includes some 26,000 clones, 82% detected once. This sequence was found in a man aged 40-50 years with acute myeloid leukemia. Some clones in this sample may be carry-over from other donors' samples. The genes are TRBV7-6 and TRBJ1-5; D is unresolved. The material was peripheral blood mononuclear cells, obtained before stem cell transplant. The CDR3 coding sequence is TGTGCCAGCAGCACACTTATGGTTAGACCTATTCCGCAGAGTCAGCCCCAGCATTTT. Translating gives CASSTLMVRPIPQSQPQHF.